This T cell receptor (beta chain) was observed in a study of regulatory dendritic cells for organ transplantation. Study conclusions and caveats: Considerable individual heterogeneity was seen in alloreactive memory CD8+ T cells.

TCRdb keeps only in-frame clones here, not all; method: immunoSEQ multiplex PCR. The table includes some 10,000 clones, just over 70% detected once. Notes on this clone: Its specificity is not known.

Specimen: memory CD8+ T cells from blood. The subset: CD45RO+ memory T cells. The clonotype comes from a human donor in good health.

The CDR3 spells CASSPGTDSYEQYF. The CDR3 bases are TGTGCCAGCAGTCCAGGGACAGACTCCTACGAGCAGTACTTC. The rearrangement links TRBV6-4 to TRBJ2-7; 7 nucleotides line up with TRBD1. CDR3 length equals 14 residues. Germline CDR1 MRHNA, CDR2 SNTAGT. Trimming cost V 5 bases and J 0 bases; bases outside gene matches: 4.